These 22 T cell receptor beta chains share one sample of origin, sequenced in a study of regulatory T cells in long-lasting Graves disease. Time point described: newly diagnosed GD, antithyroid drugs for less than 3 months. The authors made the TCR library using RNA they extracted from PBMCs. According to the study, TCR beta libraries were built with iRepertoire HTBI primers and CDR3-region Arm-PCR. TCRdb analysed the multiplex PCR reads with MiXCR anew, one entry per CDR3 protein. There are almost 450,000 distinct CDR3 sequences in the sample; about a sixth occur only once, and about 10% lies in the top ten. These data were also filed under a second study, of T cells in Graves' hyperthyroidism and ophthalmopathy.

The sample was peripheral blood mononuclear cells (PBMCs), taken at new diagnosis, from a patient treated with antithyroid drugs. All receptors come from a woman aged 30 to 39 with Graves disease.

CDR3 in DNA: TGTGCCACCAGTGACCGCGGGACTAGCGGGTCCCCATACAATGAGCAGTTCTTC. It translates to CATSDRGTSGSPYNEQFF. The rearrangement links TRBV24-1 to TRBJ2-1; 12 bases map to TRBD2. This CDR3 region has 18 residues. CDR1 and CDR2 (germline): KGHDR, SFDVKD. V gave up 4 bases and J gave up 4 bases; unmatched junction bases: 10.

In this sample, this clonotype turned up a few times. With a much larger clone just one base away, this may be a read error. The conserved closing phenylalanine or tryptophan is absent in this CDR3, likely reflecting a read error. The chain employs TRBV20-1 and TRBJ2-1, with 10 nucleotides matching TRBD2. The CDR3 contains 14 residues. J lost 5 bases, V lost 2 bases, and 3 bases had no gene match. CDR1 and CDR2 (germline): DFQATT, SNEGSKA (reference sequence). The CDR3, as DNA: TGCAGTGCTAGACGAGCGGGAGGGAACAATGAGCAGTTCCTC. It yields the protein CSARRAGGNNEQFL.

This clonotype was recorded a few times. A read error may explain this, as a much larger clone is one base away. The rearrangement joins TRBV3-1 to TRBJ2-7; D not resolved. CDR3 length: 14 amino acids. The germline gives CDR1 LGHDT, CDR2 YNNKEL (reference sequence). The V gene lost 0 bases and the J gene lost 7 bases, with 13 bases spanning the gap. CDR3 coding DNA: TGTGCCAGCAGCCAAGAGGGAAAACGGCGGGAGCAGTACTTC. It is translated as CASSQEGKRREQYF.

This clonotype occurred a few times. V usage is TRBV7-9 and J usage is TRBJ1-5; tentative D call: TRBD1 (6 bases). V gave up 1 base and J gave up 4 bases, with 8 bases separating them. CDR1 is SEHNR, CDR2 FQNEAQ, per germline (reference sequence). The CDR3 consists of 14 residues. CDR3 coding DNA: TGTGCCAGCAGCTTAGGGGGGCTGAATCAGCCCCAGCATTTT. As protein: CASSLGGLNQPQHF.

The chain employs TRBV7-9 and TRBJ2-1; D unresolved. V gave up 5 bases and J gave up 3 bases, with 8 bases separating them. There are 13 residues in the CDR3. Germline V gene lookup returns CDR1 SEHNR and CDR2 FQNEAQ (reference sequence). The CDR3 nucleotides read TGTGCCAGCAGCCCAGTCGGCTACAATGAGCAGTTCTTC. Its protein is CASSPVGYNEQFF.

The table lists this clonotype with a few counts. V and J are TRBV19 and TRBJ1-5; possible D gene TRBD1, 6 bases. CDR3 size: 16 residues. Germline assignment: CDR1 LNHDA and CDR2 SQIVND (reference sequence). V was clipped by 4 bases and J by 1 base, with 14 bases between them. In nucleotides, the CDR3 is TGTGCCAGTAGTACGGACAGCTGGGGAAGCAATCAGCCCCAGCATTTT. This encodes CASSTDSWGSNQPQHF.

This chain's CDR3 is CASRGLAGGSSTDTQYF. The CDR3 DNA sequence: TGTGCCAGTAGGGGACTAGCGGGAGGCTCTAGCACAGATACGCAGTATTTT. This chain joins TRBV12-3 or TRBV12-4 and TRBJ2-3; 15 bases are a match to TRBD2. There are 17 residues in the CDR3. J lost 0 bases, V lost 9 bases, and 7 bases had no gene match.

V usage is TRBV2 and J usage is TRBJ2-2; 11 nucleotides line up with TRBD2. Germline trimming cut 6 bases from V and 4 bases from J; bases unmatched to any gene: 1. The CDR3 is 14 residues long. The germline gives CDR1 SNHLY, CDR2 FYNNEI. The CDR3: CASRGTSGTGELFF. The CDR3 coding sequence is TGTGCCAGCAGGGGGACTAGCGGCACCGGGGAGCTGTTTTTT.

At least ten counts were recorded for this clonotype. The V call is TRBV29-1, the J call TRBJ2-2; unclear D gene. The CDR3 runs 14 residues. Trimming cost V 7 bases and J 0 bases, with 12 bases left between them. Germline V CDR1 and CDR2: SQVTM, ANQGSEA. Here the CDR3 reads CSALGDTNTGELFF. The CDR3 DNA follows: TGCAGCGCCCTAGGCGACACGAACACCGGGGAGCTGTTTTTT.

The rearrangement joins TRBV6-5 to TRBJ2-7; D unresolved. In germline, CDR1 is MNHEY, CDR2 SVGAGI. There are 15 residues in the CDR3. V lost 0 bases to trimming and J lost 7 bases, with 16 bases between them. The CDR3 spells CASSYSNSAVGEQYF. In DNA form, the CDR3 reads TGTGCCAGCAGTTACTCGAACTCCGCGGTTGGGGAGCAGTACTTC.

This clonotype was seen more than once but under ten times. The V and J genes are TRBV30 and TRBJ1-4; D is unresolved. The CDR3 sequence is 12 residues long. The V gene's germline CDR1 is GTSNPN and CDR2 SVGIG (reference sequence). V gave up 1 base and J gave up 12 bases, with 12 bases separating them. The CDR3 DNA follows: TGTGCCTGGAGTGAGACATCGTTCGAACTGTTTTTT. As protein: CAWSETSFELFF.

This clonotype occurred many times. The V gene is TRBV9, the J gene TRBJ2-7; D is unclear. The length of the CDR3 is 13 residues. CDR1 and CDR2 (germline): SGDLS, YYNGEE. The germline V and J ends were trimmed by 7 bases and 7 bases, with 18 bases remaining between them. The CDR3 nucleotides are TGTGCCAGCGGTTCGGAGCACCTTTGGGAGCAGTACTTC. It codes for CASGSEHLWEQYF. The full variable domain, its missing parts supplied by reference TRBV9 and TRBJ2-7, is DSGVTQTPKHLITATGQRVTLRCSPRSGDLSVYWYQQSLDQGLQFLIQYYNGEERAKGNILERFSAQQFPDLHSELNLSSLELGDSALYFCASGSEHLWEQYFGPGTRLTVT.

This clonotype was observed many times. DNA for the CDR3: TGCAGCGTCAAGGGGTTTGCGTATGGCTACACCTTC. It specifies CSVKGFAYGYTF. The rearrangement joins TRBV29-1 to TRBJ1-2; D possibly corresponds to TRBD1 (5 bases). The CDR3 contains 12 residues. The V gene's germline CDR1 is SQVTM and CDR2 ANQGSEA. The V end was cut by 6 bases, the J end by 5 bases, with 13 bases between.

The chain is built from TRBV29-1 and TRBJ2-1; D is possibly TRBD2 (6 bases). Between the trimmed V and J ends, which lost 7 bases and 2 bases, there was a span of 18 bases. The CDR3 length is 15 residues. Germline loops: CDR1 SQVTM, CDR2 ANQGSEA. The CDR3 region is CSATGGDGAYNEQFF. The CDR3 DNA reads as TGCAGCGCCACTGGAGGGGATGGCGCCTACAATGAGCAGTTCTTC.

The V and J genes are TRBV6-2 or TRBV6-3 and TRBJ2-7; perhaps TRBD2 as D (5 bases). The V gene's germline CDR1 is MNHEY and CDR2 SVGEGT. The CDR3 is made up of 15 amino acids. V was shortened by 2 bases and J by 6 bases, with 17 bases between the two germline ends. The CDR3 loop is CASSYPSVGAAEQYF. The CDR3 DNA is TGTGCCAGCAGTTACCCCTCGGTGGGAGCGGCCGAGCAGTACTTC.

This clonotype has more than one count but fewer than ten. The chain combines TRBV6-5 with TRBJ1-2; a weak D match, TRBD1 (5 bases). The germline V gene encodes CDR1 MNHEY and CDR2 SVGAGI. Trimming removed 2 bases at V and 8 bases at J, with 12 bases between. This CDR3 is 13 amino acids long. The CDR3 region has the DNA TGTGCCAGCAGTTACGGGGGGGTTCAAGGCTACACCTTC. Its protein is CASSYGGVQGYTF.

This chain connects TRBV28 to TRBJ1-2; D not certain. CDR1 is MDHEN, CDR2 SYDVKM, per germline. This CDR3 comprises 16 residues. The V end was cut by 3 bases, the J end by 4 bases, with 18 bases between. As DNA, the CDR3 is TGTGCCAGCAGTTTCATTCTTAAGAGGGCCAGCTATGGCTACACCTTC. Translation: CASSFILKRASYGYTF.

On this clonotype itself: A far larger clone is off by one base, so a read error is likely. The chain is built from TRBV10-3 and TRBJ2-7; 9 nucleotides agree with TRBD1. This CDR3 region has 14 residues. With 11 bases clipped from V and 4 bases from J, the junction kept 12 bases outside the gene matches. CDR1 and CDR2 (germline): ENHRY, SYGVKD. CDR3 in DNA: TGTGCCGGCAGGGCCGGGACAGGGCTTTACGAGCAGTACTTC. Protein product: CAGRAGTGLYEQYF.

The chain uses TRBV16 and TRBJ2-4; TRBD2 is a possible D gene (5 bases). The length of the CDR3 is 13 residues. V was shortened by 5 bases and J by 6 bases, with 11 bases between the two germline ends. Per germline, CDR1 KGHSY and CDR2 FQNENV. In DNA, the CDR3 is TGTGCCAGCAGCTCCACCGCGGGAAACATTCAGTACTTC. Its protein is CASSSTAGNIQYF.

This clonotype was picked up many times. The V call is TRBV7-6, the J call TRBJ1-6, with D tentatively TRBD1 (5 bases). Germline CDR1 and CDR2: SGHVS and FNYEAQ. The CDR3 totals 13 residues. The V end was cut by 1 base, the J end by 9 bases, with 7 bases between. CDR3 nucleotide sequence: TGTGCCAGCAGCTTAGGGCAGGGTTCACCCCTCCACTTT. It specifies CASSLGQGSPLHF.

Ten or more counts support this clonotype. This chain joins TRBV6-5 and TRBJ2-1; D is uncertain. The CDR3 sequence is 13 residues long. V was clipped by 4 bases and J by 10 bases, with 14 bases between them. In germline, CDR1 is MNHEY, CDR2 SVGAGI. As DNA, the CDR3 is TGTGCCAGCAGTTTTATTAAGTCCCTGGAGCAGTTCTTC. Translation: CASSFIKSLEQFF.

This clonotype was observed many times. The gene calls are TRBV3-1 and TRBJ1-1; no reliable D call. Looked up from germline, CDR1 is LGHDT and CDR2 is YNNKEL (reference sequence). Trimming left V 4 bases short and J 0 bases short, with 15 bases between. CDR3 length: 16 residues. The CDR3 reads CASSPPYGRLNTEAFF. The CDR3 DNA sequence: TGTGCCAGCAGCCCACCCTACGGGCGGCTGAACACTGAAGCTTTCTTT.